This T cell receptor beta chain was sequenced for a study of blood T cells in healthy people across ages. Study results and limitations: Underestimates were what the diversity estimates from one million T cells were considered to be.

A minimum of 7 million PBMCs was isolated per sample. The V end was cut by 5 bases, the J end by 5 bases, with 10 bases between. The CDR3 extends over 13 amino acids. Germline V gene data show CDR1 as SEHNR and CDR2 as FQNEAQ (reference sequence). With a J-beta primer mix and a sample-barcoded 5' primer, a second PCR ran about 7 to 12 cycles. TCRdb reanalysed the 5' RACE reads using MiXCR and keeps one entry per CDR3 protein. The table has fewer than 2,000,000 distinct CDR3 sequences, around 40% seen once. A word on this clonotype: Its target is unknown.

Sequencing used blood. V usage is TRBV7-9 and J usage is TRBJ1-5; D possibly corresponds to TRBD1 (5 bases). The source of this sequence is a human donor in good health. Here the CDR3 reads CASSPGRYQPQHF. The CDR3 DNA reads TGTGCCAGCAGCCCAGGGCGCTATCAGCCCCAGCATTTT.